Listed below are T cell receptor beta chains from one sample, sequenced in a study of T-cell memory formation after mild COVID-19. TCRdb independently ran MiXCR on the 5' RACE reads; one entry per CDR3 protein. The sample has fewer than 450,000 distinct CDR3 sequences, under 25% seen once. The sample comprised PBMCs or a T cell subset sorted from them (not recorded which). These receptor sequences come from an adult woman who had mild COVID-19 (a few samples of this study predate the infection). Cell type and time point are not known. Each CDR3 is given with its conserved first and last residue. The order of the fields is clone size, V gene, J gene, D gene, CDR3 protein, CDR3 DNA. The D gene is left open where the match is weak. Clone size appears in some rows only: once, few, many, or a class for an expanded clone.

few	TRBV5-6	TRBJ2-2	NA	CARLTGTGELFF	TGTGCCAGGCTGACAGGCACCGGGGAGCTGTTTTTT
NA	TRBV12-3/TRBV12-4	TRBJ2-7	NA	CASSSLTYEQYF	TGTGCCAGCAGTTCCCTGACCTACGAGCAGTACTTC
few	TRBV7-2	TRBJ2-1	TRBD2	CASSIFGLAGDYEQFF	TGTGCCAGCAGCATTTTTGGACTAGCGGGAGACTATGAGCAGTTCTTC
NA	TRBV3-1	TRBJ2-1	TRBD1	CASSAGTDNEQFF	TGTGCCAGCAGCGCCGGGACAGACAATGAGCAGTTCTTC
NA	TRBV9	TRBJ2-1	NA	CASSALGTLPAYNEQFF	TGTGCCAGCAGCGCCCTCGGGACCCTTCCAGCCTACAATGAGCAGTTCTTC
NA	TRBV3-1	TRBJ2-7	TRBD2	CASSQDVGGRARVGQYF	TGTGCCAGCAGCCAAGATGTCGGCGGGAGGGCCAGAGTGGGGCAGTACTTC
many	TRBV27	TRBJ1-1	TRBD1	CASSLDRDTEAFF	TGTGCCAGCAGCTTGGACAGGGACACTGAAGCTTTCTTT
NA	TRBV5-1	TRBJ1-1	TRBD1	CASSRGDRANTEAFF	TGCGCCAGCAGCCGTGGCGACAGGGCGAACACTGAAGCTTTCTTT
NA	TRBV12-3/TRBV12-4	TRBJ1-1	NA	CASRVLHLNTEAFF	TGTGCCAGCAGAGTTTTACACCTAAACACTGAAGCTTTCTTT
NA	TRBV20-1	TRBJ2-1	TRBD2	CSARAGTSGSNEQFF	TGCAGTGCTAGAGCCGGGACTAGCGGGAGCAATGAGCAGTTCTTC
NA	TRBV7-3	TRBJ2-6	NA	CASSPLHSGANVLTF	TGTGCCAGCAGCCCCCTCCACTCTGGGGCCAACGTCCTGACTTTC
NA	TRBV12-3/TRBV12-4	TRBJ1-2	NA	CASSPPLLGYTF	TGTGCCAGCAGTCCACCCCTCTTGGGCTACACCTTC
NA	TRBV6-5	TRBJ2-1	NA	CASSAMSSYNEQFF	TGTGCCAGCAGCGCGATGAGCTCCTACAATGAGCAGTTCTTC
NA	TRBV2	TRBJ2-7	TRBD1	CASRMVGQFYEQYF	TGTGCCAGCAGGATGGTGGGACAGTTCTACGAGCAGTACTTC
NA	TRBV12-5	TRBJ1-6	NA	CASGKMGASINSPLHF	TGTGCTAGTGGTAAAATGGGGGCGTCGATTAATTCACCCCTCCACTTT
few	TRBV6-2/TRBV6-3	TRBJ1-3	NA	CASIGFDSSGNTIYF	TGTGCCAGCATCGGCTTCGATAGCTCTGGAAACACCATATATTTT
few	TRBV29-1	TRBJ2-1	NA	CSAKGPLSEQFF	TGCAGCGCAAAGGGGCCGCTGAGTGAGCAGTTCTTC
few	TRBV5-6	TRBJ2-5	NA	CASSLFRGETQYF	TGTGCCAGCAGCTTGTTCAGGGGAGAGACCCAGTACTTC
few	TRBV12-3/TRBV12-4	TRBJ1-1	NA	CASSPPGTQDTEAFF	TGTGCCAGCAGTCCCCCCGGGACTCAGGACACTGAAGCTTTCTTT
NA	TRBV5-5	TRBJ2-7	NA	CASSDGSVGPYEQYF	TGTGCCAGCAGCGATGGATCAGTCGGACCCTACGAGCAGTACTTC
NA	TRBV4-2	TRBJ2-1	TRBD2	CASSRLGTSRSYEQFF	TGTGCCAGCAGCCGACTCGGGACTAGCCGCAGTTATGAGCAGTTCTTC
NA	TRBV3-1	TRBJ1-1	NA	CASSRNFGGTEAFF	TGTGCCAGCAGCCGTAACTTTGGAGGCACTGAAGCTTTCTTT